Below, one T cell receptor (beta chain) is given with its context. The sample holds a few counts of this clonotype. The specificity of this receptor is unknown. Base-call qualities are not available, and no considerably larger clone is one nucleotide away. The run used an Illumina HiSeq 1500. TCRdb applied fastp at Q25 and MiXCR to the public reads, then kept only in-frame beta chains. Rows matching on CDR3 protein sequence are summarized as one entry with the most common DNA and genes. The sample profile shows fewer than 300,000 distinct CDR3 sequences; about 25% of them were found once. The top ten hold about 14% of the sample. This entry belongs to a study of T cell repertoires in cytomegalovirus infection (dated by TCRdb to between 2018 and 2021). For the study in its entirety: Donor HLA type was relevant to the analysis, as public TCR beta signatures indicated carriage of CMV infection together with the matching HLA type. Overall study results and their limits: In both this cohort and an independent cohort of 300 to 450 donors, the cumulative frequency of public TCR beta family members distinguished carriers of CMV infection plus the relevant HLA type. The ex vivo response was dominated by HLA-C-restricted CMV-specific TCR beta clonotypes, which also provided the single most frequent clonotype in two of eight donors.

Sequencing was done on a sample of PBMCs. This sequence was found in a human donor in good health (CMV status not recorded). Some clones in this sample may be carry-over from other donors' samples.

The nucleotides read TGTGCCAGCAGTTTACAGCTGCGGGAGGGCACGAATGAGCAGTTCTTC. This codes for CASSLQLREGTNEQFF. This receptor chain uses TRBV12-3 or TRBV12-4 and TRBJ2-1; 9 of the junction bases match TRBD2. The CDR3 measures 16 amino acids from cysteine to phenylalanine. The entry retains the CDR3 DNA only, 48 bases that are in frame from base 1. The V end gives up 2 bases and the J end 7 bases, leaving 9 bases in the junction not matched to a gene.